What follows are 5 T cell receptor beta chains derived from one specimen sequenced in a study of blood T cell repertoires in COVID-19. The method was immunoSEQ multiplex PCR; TCRdb's version includes in-frame clones alone and lacks a portion of them. This repertoire shows 150,000 to 200,000 clones, 89% found once; its top ten account for about 1.9%. The material sequenced was peripheral blood. The receptor set was obtained from a man between 18 and 29 years old who had recovered from COVID-19.

The rearrangement uses TRBV7-2 and TRBJ1-6; TRBD1 might be the D (5 bases). Trimming stripped 4 bases from V and 13 bases from J, with 14 bases between. The CDR3 loop spans 13 amino acids. Germline lookup yields CDR1 SGHTA and CDR2 FQGNSA. The CDR3 spells CASSYLSDSPLHF. Here the CDR3 DNA reads TGTGCCAGCAGCTATTTATCCGACAGTCCCCTCCACTTT. Full variable domain (remainder filled in from reference TRBV7-2 and TRBJ1-6): GAGVSQSPSNKVTEKGKDVELRCDPISGHTALYWYRQSLGQGLEFLIYFQGNSAPDKSGLPSDRFSAERTGGSVSTLTIQRTQQEDSAVYLCASSYLSDSPLHFGNGTRLTVT.

The chain carries TRBV19 and TRBJ2-2; 8 bases agree with TRBD1. The CDR3 is 14 residues long. CDR1 LNHDA and CDR2 SQIVND come from the germline V gene (reference sequence). The V segment lost 5 bases and the J segment 6 bases; nucleotides outside the gene matches: 5. The CDR3 loop is CASSGQGSAGELFF. In DNA form, the CDR3 reads TGTGCCAGTAGTGGACAGGGCTCAGCCGGGGAGCTGTTTTTT. Variable domain in full (rest from reference TRBV19 and TRBJ2-2): DGGITQSPKYLFRKEGQNVTLSCEQNLNHDAMYWYRQDPGQGLRLIYYSQIVNDFQKGDIAEGYSVSREKKESFPLTVTSAQKNPTAFYLCASSGQGSAGELFFGEGSRLTVL.

The chain combines TRBV30 with TRBJ2-2; 8 bases match TRBD1. With 5 bases clipped from V and 6 bases from J, the junction kept 2 bases outside the gene matches. The CDR3 runs to 12 residues. Germline CDR1 and CDR2: GTSNPN and SVGIG (reference sequence). This chain's CDR3 is CAWDRGAGELFF. The DNA for the CDR3 is TGTGCCTGGGACAGGGGTGCCGGGGAGCTGTTTTTT.

This sequence joins TRBV15 and TRBJ2-3; the match to TRBD2 covers 7 bases. Germline V CDR1 and CDR2: LNHNV, YYDKDF (reference sequence). The CDR3 contains 16 residues. V shed 1 base, J shed 2 bases, and the junction held 6 bases outside the gene matches. The CDR3 nucleotides are TGTGCCACCAGCAGAGGTCCGGCGGGAGACACAGATACGCAGTATTTT. Translated, it gives CATSRGPAGDTDTQYF. Combining the CDR3 with reference TRBV15 and TRBJ2-3 gives the whole variable domain DAMVIQNPRYQVTQFGKPVTLSCSQTLNHNVMYWYQQKSSQAPKLLFHYYDKDFNNEADTPDNFQSRRPNTSFCFLDIRSPGLGDTAMYLCATSRGPAGDTDTQYFGPGTRLTVL.

Only a few counts were recorded for this clone. The V call is TRBV2, the J call TRBJ2-7; 14 positions agree with TRBD2. Per germline, CDR1 SNHLY and CDR2 FYNNEI. This CDR3 has 19 amino acids. J was trimmed by 4 bases and V by 6 bases; bases with no gene match: 17. The CDR3 nucleotides are TGTGCCAGCAGGGAGTTCGGGACTAGCGGGAGCCGAATGACTTACGAGCAGTACTTC. Amino acids: CASREFGTSGSRMTYEQYF.